This T cell receptor (beta chain) originates from a study of spatial heterogeneity in lung cancer. Study information: The average count in raw reads for each unique TCR and UMI combination exceeded nine appearances.

Germline V gives CDR1 SGHRS, CDR2 YFSETQ. V shed 4 bases and J 2 bases; nucleotides not matched to a gene: 16. The CDR3 is made up of 18 amino acids. Time point here: sample taken at primary tumor resection. Whole RNA, isolated from tumor, nontumor lung or frozen PBMC, was sequenced without prior sorting. This clonotype was seen many times. Its antigen is unknown. Via MiXCR, TCRdb re-called the 5' RACE reads, giving one row per CDR3 protein. The sample records 13,000 or so distinct CDR3 sequences, 5.1% being singletons. Study-wide findings and caveats: Tumoral mutation counts were tracked by counts of expanded intratumoral alpha and beta TCRs.

The genes are TRBV5-1 and TRBJ2-3; the match to TRBD1 covers 7 bases. The sample in question was lung tumor tissue, obtained at surgery. This TCR was recovered from a male donor with early-stage non-small cell lung cancer. The CDR3 DNA sequence: TGCGCCAGCAGCGTTATGGGGGACCCGGGACAGTACACAGATACGCAGTATTTT. Encoded protein: CASSVMGDPGQYTDTQYF.